The rows below give T cell receptor beta chains drawn from one sample of a study of human CD8 memory T cell subsets. TCRdb reanalyzed the 5' RACE reads, giving one entry per CDR3 protein sequence and no DNA. The sample holds fewer than 15,000 distinct CDR3 sequences. The sequenced material came from CD8+ T cells from PBMCs. The receptors derive from a human donor in good health. CDR3s include the opening cysteine and the closing phenylalanine or tryptophan.

V: TRBV4-3
J: TRBJ2-5
CDR3: CARGGGLQETQYF

V: TRBV7-2
J: TRBJ2-1
CDR3: CASSVLPDSPPYNEQFF

V: TRBV5-1
J: TRBJ1-4
CDR3: CASSSRQTATNEKLFF

V: TRBV19
J: TRBJ1-1
CDR3: CASSIASNTEAFF

V: TRBV29-1
J: TRBJ2-2
CDR3: CSVDFGGSAGELFF

V: TRBV5-1
J: TRBJ2-7
CDR3: CASSLISGGYEQYF

V: TRBV4-1
J: TRBJ2-1
CDR3: CASSQTPPPLTGPNEQFF

V: TRBV7-9
J: TRBJ1-2
CDR3: CASSLTGDGGYTF

V: TRBV28
J: TRBJ2-7
CDR3: CASSFPLGGVHYEQYF

V: TRBV7-2
J: TRBJ2-3
CDR3: CASSPTSGRLDTQYF

V: TRBV3-1
J: TRBJ2-7
CDR3: CASSARRASGRSYEQYF

V: TRBV28
J: TRBJ2-7
CDR3: CASRLSRGGYEQYF

V: TRBV7-3
J: TRBJ2-3
CDR3: CASSPIGTSDTQYF

V: TRBV29-1
J: TRBJ2-7
CDR3: CSVDDGYEQYF

V: TRBV15
J: TRBJ2-3
CDR3: CATSTDGLSDTQYF

V: TRBV30
J: TRBJ2-7
CDR3: CAWSYRESAYEQYF

V: TRBV5-8
J: TRBJ2-3
CDR3: CASSLGAQRYTDTQYF

V: TRBV7-9
J: TRBJ2-3
CDR3: CASSPGQGPDTQYF

V: TRBV4-1
J: TRBJ1-2
CDR3: CASSHARTGSYGYTF

V: TRBV7-9
J: TRBJ2-7
CDR3: CASSPDSNYEQYF